This T cell receptor beta chain was captured by sequencing in a study of blood T cells in healthy people across ages. The authors isolated at least 6 million PBMCs per sample. Study-wide findings and caveats: Significant beta diversity loss was already apparent by age about 39, declining roughly linearly. One million T cells yielded diversity estimates that were considered underestimates.

About this clonotype: Its antigen is undetermined.

Then a second PCR, running about 6 to 11 cycles, was carried out with a sample-barcoded 5' primer and a J-beta primer mix. A minimum of 2.5 million CDR3-containing paired-end reads was obtained for each sample. In TCRdb, the 5' RACE reads were re-called with MiXCR into one record per CDR3 protein. The sample carries more than 650,000 distinct CDR3 sequences, 53% recorded once. Germline V gene sequence: CDR1 DFQATT, CDR2 SNEGSKA (reference sequence). V shed 4 bases and J shed 3 bases, with 15 bases lying between them. CDR3 size: 15 residues. The TCR originated in a man older than 75 in good health. The chain combines TRBV20-1 with TRBJ1-4, with D maybe TRBD1 (5 bases). The sample was blood. This chain's CDR3 is CSATTGGTANEKLFF. The CDR3 region has the DNA TGCAGTGCTACGACGGGGGGGACCGCTAATGAAAAACTGTTTTTT.